This paragraph reports one T cell receptor (beta chain). The data were obtained in a study of blood T cell repertoires in COVID-19. Study-wide background: Acute and convalescent COVID-19 specimens originated in the United States, Italy and Spain.

TCRdb's table, derived via immunoSEQ multiplex PCR, lists solely in-frame clones and lacks some. The top ten hold less than 3.5% of the sample, which has 200,000 to 250,000 clones, over 80% seen once. Germline CDR1 MNHEY, CDR2 SVGEGT. V lost 6 bases to trimming and J lost 3 bases; unmatched junction nucleotides: 5. The length of the CDR3 is 15 residues. Patients in Seattle were enrolled during active infection, then followed longitudinally. Sequencing was carried out using peripheral blood. This receptor was taken from a man aged 25 to 40 with COVID-19, enrolled during active disease. V is TRBV6-2 or TRBV6-3 and J is TRBJ2-7; the match to TRBD2 covers 13 bases. The CDR3: CASSWTSGRIYEQYF. For the CDR3, the DNA is TGTGCCAGCAGCTGGACTAGCGGGAGAATCTACGAGCAGTACTTC.